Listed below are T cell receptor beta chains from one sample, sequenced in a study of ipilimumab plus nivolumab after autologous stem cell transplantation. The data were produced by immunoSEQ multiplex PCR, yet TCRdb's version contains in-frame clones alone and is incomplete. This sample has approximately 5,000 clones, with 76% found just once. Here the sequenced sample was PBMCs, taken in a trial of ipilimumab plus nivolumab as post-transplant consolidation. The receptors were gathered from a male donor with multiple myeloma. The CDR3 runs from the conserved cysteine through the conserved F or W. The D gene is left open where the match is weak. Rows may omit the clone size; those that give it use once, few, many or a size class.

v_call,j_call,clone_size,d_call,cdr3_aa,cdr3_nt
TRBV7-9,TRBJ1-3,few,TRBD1,CASSLGQGNTIYF,TGTGCCAGCAGCTTGGGACAGGGAAACACCATATATTTT
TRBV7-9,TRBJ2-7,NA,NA,CASSSKGHYEQYF,TGTGCCAGCAGCTCCAAGGGGCACTACGAGCAGTACTTC
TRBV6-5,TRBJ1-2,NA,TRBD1,CASTPFGTGNYGYTF,TGTGCCAGCACCCCATTTGGGACAGGGAACTATGGCTACACCTTC
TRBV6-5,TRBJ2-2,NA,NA,CASSWATNTGELFF,TGTGCCAGCAGTTGGGCGACGAACACCGGGGAGCTGTTTTTT
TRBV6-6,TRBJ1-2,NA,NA,CASTLGGGLGYGYTF,TGTGCCAGCACCCTAGGGGGGGGCCTAGGCTATGGCTACACCTTC
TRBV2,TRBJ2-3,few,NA,CASRRGQSTDTQYF,TGTGCCAGCCGTCGAGGACAGAGCACAGATACGCAGTATTTT
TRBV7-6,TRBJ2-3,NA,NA,CASSLTALAPDTQYF,TGTGCCAGCAGCTTAACTGCCCTAGCGCCAGATACGCAGTATTTT
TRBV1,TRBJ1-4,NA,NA,CASSQVATGAEKLFF,NA
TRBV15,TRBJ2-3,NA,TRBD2,CATSRDHTSGITDTQYF,TGTGCCACCAGCAGAGATCATACTAGCGGAATCACAGATACGCAGTATTTT
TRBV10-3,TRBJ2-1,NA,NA,CAIRGSRQDLNEQFF,TGTGCCATCAGGGGGTCCCGACAGGACCTCAATGAGCAGTTCTTC
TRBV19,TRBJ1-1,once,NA,CASSIGRENTEAFF,TGTGCCAGTAGTATCGGACGGGAGAACACTGAAGCTTTCTTT
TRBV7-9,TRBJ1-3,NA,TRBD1,CASSQGQGPGGNTIYF,TGTGCCAGCAGCCAGGGACAGGGGCCGGGAGGAAACACCATATATTTT
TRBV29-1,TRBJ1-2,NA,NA,CSVFDAGAYGYTF,TGCAGCGTTTTCGACGCAGGGGCCTATGGCTACACCTTC
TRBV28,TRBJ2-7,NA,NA,CASSHTGSEQYF,TGTGCCAGCAGTCATACAGGGTCCGAGCAGTACTTC
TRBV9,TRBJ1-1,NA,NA,CASSVGETEAFF,TGTGCCAGCAGCGTAGGAGAAACTGAAGCTTTCTTT
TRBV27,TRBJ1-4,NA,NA,CASSLQGDEKLFF,TGTGCCAGCAGTTTACAGGGTGATGAAAAACTGTTTTTT
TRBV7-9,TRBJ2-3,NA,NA,CASSLEQGTDTQYF,TGTGCCAGCAGCTTAGAACAGGGCACAGATACGCAGTATTTT
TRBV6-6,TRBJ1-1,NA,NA,CASTREQFTEAFF,TGTGCCAGCACCCGCGAGCAGTTCACTGAAGCTTTCTTT
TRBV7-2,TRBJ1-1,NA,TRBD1,CASGSRHRGLTEAFF,TGTGCCAGCGGATCACGGCACAGGGGCTTGACTGAAGCTTTCTTT
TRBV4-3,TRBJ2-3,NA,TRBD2,CASSPQAGAPRDTQYF,TGCGCCAGCAGCCCGCAAGCGGGGGCGCCCCGGGATACGCAGTATTTT
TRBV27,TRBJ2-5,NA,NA,CASSFQGPVETQYF,TGTGCCAGCAGTTTTCAAGGTCCCGTAGAGACCCAGTACTTC
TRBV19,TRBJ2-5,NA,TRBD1,CASRGTGEETQYF,TGTGCCAGTAGGGGGACAGGGGAAGAGACCCAGTACTTC
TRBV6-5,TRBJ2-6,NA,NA,CASTQSGANVLTF,TGTGCCAGCACCCAGTCTGGGGCCAACGTCCTGACTTTC
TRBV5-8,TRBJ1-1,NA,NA,CASSLIDGDTEAFF,TGTGCCAGCAGCCTGATAGATGGAGACACTGAAGCTTTCTTT
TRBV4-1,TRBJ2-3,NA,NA,CASRQASDTQYF,TGCGCCAGCAGACAGGCGTCAGATACGCAGTATTTT
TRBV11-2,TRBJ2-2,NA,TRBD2,CASSYLLAGLTGELFF,TGTGCCAGCAGCTACCTACTAGCGGGTCTAACCGGGGAGCTGTTTTTT
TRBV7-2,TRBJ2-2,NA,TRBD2,CASSFGGDVSSGELFF,TGTGCCAGCAGCTTTGGGGGGGATGTGAGTTCCGGGGAGCTGTTTTTT
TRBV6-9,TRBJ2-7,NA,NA,CASSYSMADEQYF,TGTGCCAGCAGTTACTCGATGGCAGACGAGCAGTACTTC
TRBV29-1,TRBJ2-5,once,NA,CSVVSRKETQYF,TGCAGCGTTGTGTCTCGAAAAGAGACCCAGTACTTC
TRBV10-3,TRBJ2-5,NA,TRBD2,CAISDSGGAETQYF,TGTGCCATCAGTGACAGCGGGGGGGCAGAGACCCAGTACTTC
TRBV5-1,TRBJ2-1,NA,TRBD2,CASSPFRGLNNEQFF,TGCGCCAGCAGCCCCTTCCGGGGACTAAACAATGAGCAGTTCTTC
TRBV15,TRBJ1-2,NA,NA,CATAGAASGYTF,TGTGCCACCGCAGGGGCGGCAAGTGGCTACACCTTC
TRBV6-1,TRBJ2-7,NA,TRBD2,CASSEPSLAGTYEQYF,TGTGCCAGCAGCGAACCCTCACTAGCGGGGACCTACGAGCAGTACTTC
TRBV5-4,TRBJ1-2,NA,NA,CASSLSAESYGYTF,TGTGCCAGCAGCCTGAGTGCAGAGAGCTATGGCTACACCTTC
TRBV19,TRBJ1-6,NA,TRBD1,CASSIGQGADSPLHF,TGTGCCAGTAGTATAGGACAGGGGGCCGATTCACCCCTCCACTTT
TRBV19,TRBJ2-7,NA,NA,CARTRQTITYEQYF,TGTGCCAGAACGAGGCAGACAATAACCTACGAGCAGTACTTC
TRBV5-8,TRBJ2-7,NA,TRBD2,CASSLDASGGRRREQYF,TGTGCCAGCAGCTTGGACGCTAGCGGGGGAAGGCGGCGGGAGCAGTACTTC
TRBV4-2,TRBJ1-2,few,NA,CASSQSAGVYGYTF,TGTGCCAGCAGCCAATCGGCAGGGGTTTATGGCTACACCTTC
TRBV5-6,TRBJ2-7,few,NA,CASSLEGLRRSYEQYF,TGTGCCAGCAGCTTGGAAGGACTACGGCGCTCCTACGAGCAGTACTTC
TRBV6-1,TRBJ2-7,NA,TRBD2,CATNGGVATYEQYF,TGTGCCACCAATGGGGGGGTGGCTACCTACGAGCAGTACTTC
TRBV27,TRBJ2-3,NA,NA,CASSSPDHYTDTQYF,TGTGCCAGCAGTTCCCCTGATCATTACACAGATACGCAGTATTTT
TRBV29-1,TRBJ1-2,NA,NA,CSVGGTGYGYTF,TGCAGCGTTGGTGGGACGGGGTATGGCTACACCTTC
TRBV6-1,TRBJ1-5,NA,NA,CASSEGGGGPQHF,TGTGCCAGCAGTGAAGGGGGTGGAGGGCCCCAGCATTTT
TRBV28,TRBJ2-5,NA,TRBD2,CASSSPPGAGGETQYF,TGTGCCAGCAGTTCGCCCCCCGGAGCGGGAGGGGAGACCCAGTACTTC
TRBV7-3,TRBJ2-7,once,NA,CASSLDTILSYEQYF,TGTGCCAGCAGCCTAGACACCATCTTATCCTACGAGCAGTACTTC
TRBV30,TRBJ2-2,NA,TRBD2,CAWALGGTGELFF,TGTGCCTGGGCTCTGGGGGGGACCGGGGAGCTGTTTTTT
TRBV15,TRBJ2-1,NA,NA,CATSRDATRNEQFF,TGTGCCACCAGCAGAGACGCGACGCGTAATGAGCAGTTCTTC
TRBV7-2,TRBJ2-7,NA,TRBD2,CASSLSDTSGYEQYF,TGTGCCAGCAGCTTAAGTGATACTAGCGGTTACGAGCAGTACTTC
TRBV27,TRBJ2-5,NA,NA,CASSTRDLQETQYF,TGTGCCAGCAGTACCCGGGACCTCCAAGAGACCCAGTACTTC
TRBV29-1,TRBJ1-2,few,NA,CSVEGIQGYTF,TGCAGCGTTGAAGGCATCCAAGGCTACACCTTC
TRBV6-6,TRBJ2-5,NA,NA,CASERGGSETQYF,TGTGCCAGCGAAAGGGGAGGTTCAGAGACCCAGTACTTC
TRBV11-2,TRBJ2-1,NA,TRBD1,CASSSYRGPYEQFF,TGTGCCAGCAGCTCATACAGGGGGCCTTATGAGCAGTTCTTC
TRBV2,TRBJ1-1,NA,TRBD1,CASSVKGASQFNTEAFF,TGTGCCAGCAGTGTCAAGGGGGCCTCACAATTTAACACTGAAGCTTTCTTT
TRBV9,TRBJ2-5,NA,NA,CASSVAHGAQYF,TGTGCCAGCAGCGTAGCCCACGGGGCCCAGTACTTC
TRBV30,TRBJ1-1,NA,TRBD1,CAWSVTGVKTEAFF,TGTGCCTGGAGTGTAACAGGGGTGAAAACTGAAGCTTTCTTT